This TCR beta chain derives from a study of T cell repertoires in cytomegalovirus infection. Study overall: Carrying CMV and the relevant HLA type showed in public TCR beta signatures.

MiXCR was run by TCRdb on the reads, yielding one entry per CDR3 protein. Of under 350,000 distinct CDR3 sequences listed, about 8.8% are singletons. The CDR3 consists of 13 residues. The V end lost 3 bases, the J end lost 3 bases, and 8 bases lay between the germline ends. From germline, CDR1 is MGHRA and CDR2 YSYEKL. The study's findings and limits: Predominance within the ex vivo response was attributable to HLA-C-restricted CMV-specific TCR beta clonotypes.

In its sample, this clonotype was seen many times. The antigen remains unidentified. The material sequenced was PBMCs. The clonotype was recovered from a human donor in good health (CMV status not recorded). Some clones in this sample may be carry-over from other donors' samples. The chain links TRBV4-1 to TRBJ2-5, with D perhaps matching TRBD1 (6 bases). The CDR3 bases are TGCGCCAGCAGCCATACAGGGAAAGAGACCCAGTACTTC. It specifies CASSHTGKETQYF.